This T cell receptor (beta chain) was recorded in a study of blood T cell repertoires in COVID-19. Looking at the study overall: The origin of the acute and convalescent COVID-19 samples was the United States, Italy and Spain. PBMCs, B-cell-depleted T cells, or T cells provided the cDNA or gDNA that made up the material.

V trimming: 0 bases; J trimming: 7 bases; junction bases outside the gene matches: 7. The CDR3 totals 14 residues. Germline V gene data show CDR1 as SQVTM and CDR2 as ANQGSEA. Cohorts were determined from participant-reported clinical history. The table lists this clone with a few counts. In the authors' methods: Cell counts per sample came from amplifying reference gene primers. Data came from immunoSEQ multiplex PCR; TCRdb stores just in-frame clones and leaves some out. The D gene and trimming were derived from the DNA, and the V and J assignments and clone size from that table. The sample includes hundreds of thousands of clones, approximately 85% seen only once; the top ten take roughly 2%.

This clonotype was obtained from a woman aged 40 to 49 with acute COVID-19. The chain has TRBV29-1 and TRBJ1-2, with 8 bases identical to TRBD1. Sequenced: PBMCs or T cells enriched from blood (not recorded which). This chain's CDR3 is CSVEERLDRAGYTF. CDR3 coding DNA: TGCAGCGTTGAAGAGAGATTGGACAGGGCTGGCTACACCTTC.